This T cell receptor beta chain is drawn from a study of neurological immune-mediated disorders. This clonotype appeared many times. What it binds is not known. Findings and caveats of the study: Because no CDR3 amino acid sequences were shared across subjects by expanded clones, private repertoires were suggested in all groups. The greatest TCR clonal expansion occurred in HTLV-1-associated myelopathy and the least in multiple sclerosis, which fell below healthy controls.

Stated time point: longitudinal time-point 2. Where libraries were unsorted, they were derived from 2 million PBMCs stored at -80 degrees C. With 10-nucleotide random UMIs, 5'RACE was used to make the cDNA. TCRdb used MiXCR to reprocess the 5' RACE reads, holding one entry per CDR3 protein. The table shows fewer than 70,000 distinct CDR3 sequences, with more than 8% occurring only once. Trimming left V 6 bases short and J 4 bases short, with 19 bases between. Germline lookup yields CDR1 SGHKS and CDR2 YYEKEE (reference sequence). CDR3 length: 16 amino acids. The chain employs TRBV5-5 and TRBJ2-2; the D call may be TRBD1 or TRBD2 (5 bases each). The receptor was derived from a man aged 25 to 45 in good health. The sample consisted of PBMCs. Here the CDR3 reads CASNQGPAEVTGELFF. DNA for the CDR3: TGTGCCAGCAACCAGGGCCCGGCGGAGGTCACCGGGGAGCTGTTTTTT. The variable domain in full, with the rest retrieved from reference TRBV5-5 and TRBJ2-2, is DAGVTQSPTHLIKTRGQQVTLRCSPISGHKSVSWYQQVLGQGPQFIFQYYEKEERGRGNFPDRFSARQFPNYSSELNVNALLLGDSALYLCASNQGPAEVTGELFFGEGSRLTVL.